This T cell receptor beta chain was retrieved from a study of naive and memory T cell subsets (dated by TCRdb to about 2017). Study-level background: An open-source, UMI-based TCR alpha and beta sequencing pipeline was applied to sorted naive and memory peripheral blood T cell subsets. IgG serology results and the functional CMV T cell responses were in complete agreement. RNA was DNase-treated and reverse transcribed with TCR constant-region primers, mostly using SuperScript III.

This clonotype was found a few times. The clone's antigen remains unknown. No base quality values were provided; no much bigger clone lies one nucleotide off. From the second PCR step on, the TCR alpha and beta chain libraries were amplified in separate reactions. CMV status of each donor was established by measuring IFNgamma production from CD4+ T cells after fresh PBMCs were stimulated overnight with CMV viral lysate. Using Miltenyi beads, CD4 T cells were first positively selected, and CD8 T cells were then positively selected from the CD4-negative fraction. After staining for CD3, CD4, CD8, CD45RA, CD27 and a live/dead dye, cells were sorted on a BD Aria II into four subsets based on CD45RA and CD27. A few healthy volunteers provided blood, and the blood of each volunteer was split into CD4 and CD8 T cells and then into four differentiation subsets. Around 130 ml of peripheral blood was taken from each donor, and PBMC were separated by density-gradient centrifugation on Ficoll-Paque PLUS. Sorted cells were lysed in RLT buffer, after which RNA was extracted using a Qiagen RNeasy kit and stored at -80 degrees C.

Points the paper makes about the study in general: No ground truth was available to validate the repertoire findings for the naive and memory subsets. RNA-based TCR counts may be affected by expression changes linked to T cell activation and differentiation. TCR abundance followed a power law with an exponent that was different for naive and memory subsets but consistent across the three individuals. Clonotypes were defined as single alpha or beta chain sequences, not paired alpha/beta receptors. Following error correction, more than 90% of naive TCR sequences occurred only once, which made naive abundance distributions much steeper than those of memory subsets. Naive repertoires, especially CD8, contained a few larger clonotypes, possibly memory cells re-expressing CD45RA. In both CD4 and CD8 cells, going from naive through CM, EM and EMRA, the Gini index went up while Shannon and inverse Simpson diversity went down.

The library was obtained by UMI-ligation and nested PCR. To cover both TRBC1 and TRBC2, the beta constant-region primer consisted of an equimolar mix of two oligonucleotides. Four rounds of PCR, combining the SP2 primer with nested alpha and beta constant-region primers, were used to amplify the ligated cDNA. A single-stranded oligonucleotide containing the SP2 primer and a 12-nucleotide UMI was joined to the 3' end of the cDNA by T4 RNA ligase 1. Incubation of the ligation reaction lasted about 18-24 hours at 16 degrees C. To avoid over-amplification, PCR2 was usually performed as a SYBR Green qPCR and halted once a predetermined threshold was reached. Every purification after the first one was done using Agencourt AMPure XP magnetic beads. Library amounts were measured by Qubit and library quality was assessed on a TapeStation, where the main peak was expected at around 650 bp. Pooled libraries were sequenced on an Illumina MiSeq with v2 2x251 paired-end kits, typically giving roughly 1-2.3 million reads per sample. Each sample's library went into the pool at roughly 4 nM, and roughly 4.5-8% PhiX was added to help with cluster recognition. On the study's bioinformatics: FASTQ reads processed by Demultiplexor were assigned V and J genes by Decombinator through tag matching that tolerated a single base-pair mismatch. By using UMIs, Collapsinator corrected both sequencing errors and the frequency errors caused by PCR heterogeneity. CDR3Translator translated TCRs and extracted CDR3s from the conserved cysteine to the FGXG phenylalanine, flagging non-productive sequences. Gini, Shannon entropy and inverse Simpson indices were computed after subsampling the repertoires to the same number of UMI-defined TCRs. Within the linear range, a power law was fitted to clonotype abundance distributions using maximum likelihood. Similar UMI counts, unique TCR numbers and clonal distributions were obtained with the pipeline and with MIGEC on one naive CD8 sample. In one analysis, naive TCRs that were also found in any memory subset of the same donor were excluded from the naive repertoire. The repertoires were searched for approximately 7,000 CMV-associated CDR3 sequences that had been compiled from VDJdb and a published dataset. In-frame beta chains were kept once TCRdb had trimmed the public reads at Q25 with fastp and called clones with MiXCR. All rows with the same CDR3 protein become a single entry with the most common DNA and genes. TCRdb's processing, not the authors', yielded these V and J calls. Counted in this sample were approximately 140,000 distinct CDR3 sequences; approximately 20% of them appeared once. The ten largest clones represent roughly 0.63% of the sample.

Measured from the cysteine to the phenylalanine, the CDR3 is 14 residues long. The CDR3 DNA has 42 bases and is translated from base 1. Trimming takes 1 base from V and 5 bases from J, and the germline ends sit 8 bases apart. The germline V gene sets CDR1 to SGHVS and CDR2 to FNYEAQ. The sequence is built from TRBV7-6 and TRBJ2-2, with no confident D gene call. This receptor was taken from a human donor in good health. What was sequenced was naive CD8+ T cells from blood. The cell subset or site label, read with the paper, signifies: naive T cells, CD45RA high CD27+. The CDR3 corresponds to CASSLGVNTGELFF. The nucleotide sequence reads as follows: TGTGCCAGCAGCTTAGGAGTGAATACCGGGGAGCTGTTTTTT.